This TCR beta chain was sequenced in a study of cytomegalovirus exposure and HLA in healthy donors. Whole-study results and caveats: Cytomegalovirus-associated TCR beta chains were listed, numbering under 200. It was found in a later analysis that first-cohort TCR clusters tended to co-occur in the 100 to 150 validation repertoires.

Note on this clone: Its antigen is as yet unknown.

The table came from immunoSEQ multiplex PCR; TCRdb's copy has only in-frame clones and leaves some out. There are 150,000 to 200,000 clones in the sample; approximately 86% occur only once, and about 2.5% lies in the top ten. This CDR3 has 13 residues. V shed 7 bases and J 0 bases; nucleotides not matched to a gene: 3. Per the germline V gene, CDR1 is SQVTM and CDR2 is ANQGSEA. The origin of this receptor is a man younger than 30 in good health and CMV-seropositive. The chain employs TRBV29-1 and TRBJ2-7; 10 bases map to TRBD2. The material sequenced was PBMCs. The CDR3 spells CSAGTSDSYEQYF. For the CDR3, the DNA is TGCAGCGCCGGGACTAGCGACTCCTACGAGCAGTACTTC.